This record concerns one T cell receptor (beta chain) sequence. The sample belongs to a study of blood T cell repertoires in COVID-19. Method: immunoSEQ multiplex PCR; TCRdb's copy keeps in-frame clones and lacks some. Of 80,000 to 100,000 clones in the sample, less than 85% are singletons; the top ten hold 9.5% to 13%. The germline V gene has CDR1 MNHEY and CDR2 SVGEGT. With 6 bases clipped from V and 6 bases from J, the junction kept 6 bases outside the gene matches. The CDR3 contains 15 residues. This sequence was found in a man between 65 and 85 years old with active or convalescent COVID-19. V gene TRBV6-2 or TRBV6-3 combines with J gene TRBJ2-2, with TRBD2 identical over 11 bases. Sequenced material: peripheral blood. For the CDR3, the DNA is TGTGCCAGCAGCCTCGGACTAGCGGGCGCCGGGGAGCTGTTTTTT. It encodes CASSLGLAGAGELFF.